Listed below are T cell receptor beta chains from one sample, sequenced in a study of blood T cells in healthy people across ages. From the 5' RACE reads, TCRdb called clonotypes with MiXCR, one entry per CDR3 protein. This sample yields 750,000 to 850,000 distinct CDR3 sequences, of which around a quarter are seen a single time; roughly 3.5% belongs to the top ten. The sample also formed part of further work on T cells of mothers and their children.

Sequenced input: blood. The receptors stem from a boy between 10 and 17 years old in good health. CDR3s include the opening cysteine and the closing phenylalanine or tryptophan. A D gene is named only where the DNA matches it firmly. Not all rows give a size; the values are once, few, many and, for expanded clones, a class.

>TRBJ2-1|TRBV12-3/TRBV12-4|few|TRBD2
CASSPGSGRAPYNEQFF
TGTGCCAGCAGTCCCGGGAGCGGGAGGGCCCCCTACAATGAGCAGTTCTTC
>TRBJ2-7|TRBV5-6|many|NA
CASSSGQSYEQYF
TGTGCTAGCAGCTCGGGACAATCCTACGAGCAGTACTTC
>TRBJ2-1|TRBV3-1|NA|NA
CASSQDFLKPEQFF
TGTGCCAGCAGCCAAGATTTTCTAAAACCTGAGCAGTTCTTC
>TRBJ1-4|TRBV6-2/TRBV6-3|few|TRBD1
CASSSDRGQSRSVEKLFF
TGTGCCAGCAGTTCGGACAGGGGACAGTCTCGAAGTGTCGAAAAACTGTTTTTT
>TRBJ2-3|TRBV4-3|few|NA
CASSQDPGGKGTDTQYF
TGCGCCAGCAGCCAAGATCCAGGGGGGAAGGGCACAGATACGCAGTATTTT
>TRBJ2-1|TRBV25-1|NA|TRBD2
CASSESPSGGLGEQFF
TGTGCCAGCAGTGAGTCCCCTAGCGGGGGGTTAGGTGAGCAGTTCTTC
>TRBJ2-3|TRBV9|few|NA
CASSVDGDTQYF
TGTGCCAGCAGCGTAGACGGAGATACGCAGTATTTT
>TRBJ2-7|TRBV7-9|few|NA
CASSLAVWDEQYF
TGTGCCAGCAGCTTAGCGGTGTGGGACGAGCAGTACTTC
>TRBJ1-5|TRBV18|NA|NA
CASSPSRTDQPQHF
TGTGCCAGCTCACCATCTAGGACCGATCAGCCCCAGCATTTT
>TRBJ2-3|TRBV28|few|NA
CASSLFRASTDTQYF
TGTGCCAGCAGTTTATTTCGAGCTAGCACAGATACGCAGTATTTT
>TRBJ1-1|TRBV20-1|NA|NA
CSARGDSPTEAFF
TGCAGTGCTAGAGGTGACAGCCCCACTGAAGCTTTCTTT
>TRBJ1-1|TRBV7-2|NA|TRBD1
CASSFRGRGAEAFF
TGTGCCAGCAGCTTTAGGGGGCGCGGGGCTGAAGCTTTCTTT
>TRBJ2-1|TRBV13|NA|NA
CASSPWEGGNEQFF
TGTGCCAGCAGCCCTTGGGAAGGAGGTAATGAGCAGTTCTTC
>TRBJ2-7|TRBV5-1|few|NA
CASSLAWGDGVEQYF
TGCGCCAGCAGCTTGGCCTGGGGGGATGGAGTCGAGCAGTACTTC
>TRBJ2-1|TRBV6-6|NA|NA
CASSYRQPSSYNEQFF
TGTGCCAGCAGTTATCGACAGCCGAGCTCCTACAATGAGCAGTTCTTC
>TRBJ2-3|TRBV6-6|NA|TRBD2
CASSYRPSGTDTRYF
TGTGCCAGCAGTTACCGACCTAGCGGAACAGATACGCGGTATTTT
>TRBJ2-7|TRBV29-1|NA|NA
CSVVGGATYEQYF
TGCAGCGTTGTAGGAGGGGCGACCTACGAGCAGTACTTC
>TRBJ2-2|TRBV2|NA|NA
CASSVHSLGAGELFF
TGTGCCAGCAGTGTCCACAGCTTGGGGGCCGGGGAGCTGTTTTTT
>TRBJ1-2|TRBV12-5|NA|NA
CASGLVGSVYGYTF
TGTGCTAGTGGTTTGGTAGGGTCCGTCTATGGCTACACCTTC
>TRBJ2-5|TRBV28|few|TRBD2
CASSAPGLAGGTQYF
TGTGCCAGCAGTGCGCCGGGACTAGCAGGGGGGACCCAGTACTTC
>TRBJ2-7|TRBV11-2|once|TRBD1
CASSYPGQGRQLYEQYF
TGTGCCAGCAGCTACCCTGGACAGGGGCGTCAATTATACGAGCAGTACTTC
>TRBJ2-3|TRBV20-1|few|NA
CSARVAGNTDTQYF
TGCAGTGCTAGAGTCGCGGGGAACACAGATACGCAGTATTTT
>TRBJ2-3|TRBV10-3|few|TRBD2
CAIRPMGRENTDTQYF
TGTGCCATCAGGCCGATGGGGCGGGAGAACACAGATACGCAGTATTTT
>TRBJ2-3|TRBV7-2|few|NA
CASSLVGGPGDTQYF
TGTGCCAGCAGCTTAGTGGGGGGGCCGGGAGATACGCAGTATTTT
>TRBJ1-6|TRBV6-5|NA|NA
CASSFDLYNSPLHF
TGTGCCAGCAGTTTCGACCTCTATAATTCACCCCTCCACTTT